The present TCR beta chain was sequenced within a study of T-cell memory formation after mild COVID-19. The CDR3 spans 15 residues. V shed 4 bases and J shed 2 bases, with 11 bases lying between them. Germline V CDR1 and CDR2: MNHEY, SVGAGI. TCRdb re-analysed the 5' RACE reads in MiXCR, keeping a single row per CDR3 protein. Among 390,000 or so distinct CDR3 sequences listed, about 16% were seen once. This clonotype was seen many times. Sample: PBMCs or a T cell subset sorted from them (not recorded which). The clonotype comes from a young man who had mild COVID-19 (a few samples of this study predate the infection). Cell type and time point are not known. The chain recombines TRBV6-5 with TRBJ2-2, with D perhaps matching TRBD2 (6 bases). The DNA of the CDR3 is TGTGCCAGCAGTTCCGGAGGGCAAAACACCGGGGAGCTGTTTTTT. Amino acid sequence: CASSSGGQNTGELFF.